The next 27 T cell receptor beta chains were all read from a single sample in a study of cytomegalovirus exposure and HLA in healthy donors. The PCR was carried out with 60 Vbeta primers and 13 Jbeta primers. Measured with immunoSEQ multiplex PCR; TCRdb has only the in-frame clones, and not every one. The sample records about 110,000 clones, just under 75% being singletons. Sequenced material: PBMCs. These receptors all come from a man aged 45 to 65 in good health and CMV-seropositive.

This chain connects TRBV7-2 to TRBJ1-4; D might be TRBD1 (6 bases). The germline V and J ends were trimmed by 2 bases and 7 bases, with 11 bases remaining between them. CDR3 length: 14 residues. Germline V CDR1 and CDR2: SGHTA, FQGNSA. As DNA, the CDR3 is TGTGCCAGCAGCTTAAACAGGGCCGGTGAAAAACTGTTTTTT. This encodes CASSLNRAGEKLFF.

The CDR3 loop reads CASSSSGTPQETQYF. The CDR3 DNA reads as TGCGCCAGCAGCTCGTCCGGGACACCCCAAGAGACCCAGTACTTC. The chain links TRBV5-1 to TRBJ2-5; possible D gene TRBD1, 6 bases. Between the trimmed V and J ends, which lost 3 bases and 1 base, there was a span of 13 bases. Germline V gene lookup returns CDR1 SGHRS and CDR2 YFSETQ. The CDR3 runs 15 residues.

This clone came up a few times. The rearrangement uses TRBV5-8 and TRBJ2-5, with 9 positions matching TRBD2. V lost 0 bases, J lost 4 bases, and 4 bases stayed unmatched. Looked up from germline, CDR1 is SGHTS and CDR2 is YDEGEE. This CDR3 has 15 residues. DNA of the CDR3: TGTGCCAGCAGCTTGGGCGGGGGGGATTCAGAGACCCAGTACTTC. Residues: CASSLGGGDSETQYF.

The chain joins TRBV11-2 to TRBJ2-7; 7 bases agree with TRBD1. Germline CDR1 is SGHAT and CDR2 is FQNNGV. This CDR3 has 14 amino acids. V lost 4 bases to trimming and J lost 5 bases; unmatched junction nucleotides: 8. CDR3: CASSSPMGQNEQYF. The CDR3 region has the DNA TGTGCCAGCAGCTCTCCGATGGGACAGAACGAGCAGTACTTC.

V is TRBV5-1 and J is TRBJ2-2; D may be TRBD2 (5 bases). Trimming stripped 7 bases from V and 3 bases from J, with 13 bases between. In germline, CDR1 is SGHRS, CDR2 YFSETQ. The CDR3 covers 14 residues. The CDR3 DNA sequence: TGCGCCAGCCGGCCGGAGGCCCACACCGGGGAGCTGTTTTTT. It translates to CASRPEAHTGELFF. Using reference TRBV5-1 and TRBJ2-2 for the parts outside the CDR3, the full variable domain is KAGVTQTPRYLIKTRGQQVTLSCSPISGHRSVSWYQQTPGQGLQFLFEYFSETQRNKGNFPGRFSGRQFSNSRSEMNVSTLELGDSALYLCASRPEAHTGELFFGEGSRLTVL.

As DNA, the CDR3 is TGTGCCAGCAGCGGGTCCTTAAACAGACAGGGTGAAGCTTTCTTT. Encoded protein: CASSGSLNRQGEAFF. The rearrangement links TRBV9 to TRBJ1-1; 7 bases are a match to TRBD1. V lost 3 bases and J lost 7; bases outside the gene matches: 12. CDR1 is SGDLS, CDR2 YYNGEE, per germline. This CDR3 has 15 residues.

The CDR3 nucleotides are TGTGCCAGCAGTAGCCTGCAAGGGAGCTTCTACGAGCAGTACTTC. It codes for CASSSLQGSFYEQYF. The J gene is TRBJ2-7, the V gene TRBV6-6, with TRBD2 as a possible D gene (5 bases). The germline V and J ends were trimmed by 5 bases and 3 bases, with 17 bases remaining between them. Germline CDR1 MNHNY, CDR2 SVGAGI (reference sequence). This CDR3 has 15 amino acids.

The gene calls are TRBV6-6 and TRBJ2-6, with D perhaps matching TRBD1 (5 bases). Germline assignment: CDR1 MNHNY and CDR2 SVGAGI (reference sequence). This CDR3 comprises 16 residues. The CDR3 nucleotides read TGTGCGGGGCGAAGCCAGAACTACTCTGGGGCCAACGTCCTGACTTTC. It specifies CAGRSQNYSGANVLTF.

This sequence joins TRBV9 and TRBJ2-7; 8 nucleotides agree with TRBD1. Germline V gives CDR1 SGDLS, CDR2 YYNGEE. The CDR3 covers 15 residues. The J segment lost 4 bases and the V segment lost 0 bases, leaving 6 bases of the junction unmatched. The CDR3 reads CASSVASGGGYEQYF. The CDR3 DNA reads as TGTGCCAGCAGCGTAGCGTCAGGGGGCGGGTACGAGCAGTACTTC.

The chain uses TRBV15 and TRBJ2-3; TRBD1 matches 10 bases. This CDR3 has 16 residues. Looked up from germline, CDR1 is LNHNV and CDR2 is YYDKDF (reference sequence). Trimming took 3 bases from V and 4 from J; bases not matched to a gene: 7. DNA of the CDR3: TGTGCCACCAGCAGGGAGGGACAGGGGAGGGCAGATACGCAGTATTTT. It yields the protein CATSREGQGRADTQYF.

The V gene is TRBV5-4, the J gene TRBJ2-1, with 8 bases identical to TRBD1. Germline V gene data show CDR1 as SGHNT and CDR2 as YYREEE (reference sequence). The CDR3 length is 16 residues. Trimming at V came to 4 bases and at J to 1 base, leaving 7 bases not matched to a gene. The CDR3 region is CASSPRDRPSYNEQFF. CDR3 DNA: TGTGCCAGCAGCCCGCGGGACAGGCCATCCTACAATGAGCAGTTCTTC.

This clone was recorded once. The V and J genes are TRBV18 and TRBJ2-2; 12 bases align to TRBD2. V lost 3 bases, J lost 4 bases, and 6 bases stayed unmatched. Germline V gene sequence: CDR1 KGHSH, CDR2 LQKENI. The CDR3 totals 17 residues. The DNA for the CDR3 is TGTGCCAGCTCACCTACCCCGGGACTAGCGGGCACCGGGGAGCTGTTTTTT. Its protein is CASSPTPGLAGTGELFF.

This rearrangement joins TRBV6-5 to TRBJ1-2, with unresolved D. CDR3 length: 14 residues. V dropped 0 bases and J dropped 8 bases, with 13 bases sitting between them. Germline CDR1 MNHEY, CDR2 SVGAGI. The CDR3 sequence is CASSYSPELKGYTF. In DNA form, the CDR3 reads TGTGCCAGCAGTTACTCCCCGGAGCTGAAGGGCTACACCTTC.

This clone was seen a handful of times. V gene TRBV15 combines with J gene TRBJ2-2, with a possible D match to TRBD1 (5 bases). The CDR3 runs to 15 residues. From germline, CDR1 is LNHNV and CDR2 YYDKDF (reference sequence). With 4 bases removed from V and 6 bases from J, the gap between germline ends came to 15 bases. The chain's CDR3 is CATSIGPGSSGELFF. The CDR3 DNA reads TGTGCCACCAGCATCGGGCCAGGGTCGTCCGGGGAGCTGTTTTTT. The full variable domain, its missing parts supplied by reference TRBV15 and TRBJ2-2, is DAMVIQNPRYQVTQFGKPVTLSCSQTLNHNVMYWYQQKSSQAPKLLFHYYDKDFNNEADTPDNFQSRRPNTSFCFLDIRSPGLGDTAMYLCATSIGPGSSGELFFGEGSRLTVL.

The chain couples TRBV6-1 to TRBJ2-5, with D tentatively TRBD2 (5 bases). The CDR3 covers 14 residues. V lost 9 bases and J 1 base, leaving 15 bases between the germline ends. Per germline, CDR1 MNHNS and CDR2 SASEGT. The CDR3 sequence is CASVRVGSQETQYF. CDR3 DNA: TGTGCCAGTGTGAGGGTAGGGAGCCAAGAGACCCAGTACTTC.

V and J are TRBV11-3 and TRBJ2-7, with a weak D call TRBD2 (5 bases). Germline V CDR1 and CDR2: SGHNT, YENEEA. V was trimmed by 0 bases and J by 3 bases, leaving 12 bases between them. The CDR3 is made up of 15 amino acids. Written as DNA, the CDR3 is TGTGCCAGCAGCTTAGAGAGTGGCCGGGGCTACGAGCAGTACTTC. Its translation: CASSLESGRGYEQYF.

V usage is TRBV10-1 and J usage is TRBJ2-5; 8 bases line up with TRBD2. Unmatched junction bases numbered 8, after V lost 4 bases and J lost 1 base. Germline CDR1 and CDR2: WNHNN and SYGVQD (reference sequence). The CDR3 length is 16 residues. Here the CDR3 DNA reads TGCGCCAGCAGTGTCGGGCTAGCGGGTTTCCAAGAGACCCAGTACTTC. Encoded protein: CASSVGLAGFQETQYF.

The rearrangement links TRBV19 to TRBJ1-1; the D is unclear. V was cut by 7 bases and J by 1 base, with 4 bases left in between. CDR3 size: 11 residues. Looked up from germline, CDR1 is LNHDA and CDR2 is SQIVND (reference sequence). The CDR3 loop is CASTSNTEAFF. The CDR3 nucleotides are TGTGCCAGTACCTCGAACACTGAAGCTTTCTTT.

The J gene is TRBJ1-1, the V gene TRBV25-1; a weak D match, TRBD1 (6 bases). V gave up 3 bases and J gave up 4 bases, with 9 bases separating them. This CDR3 has 13 amino acids. CDR1 is MGHDK and CDR2 is SYGVNS in the germline V gene. The CDR3 region has the DNA TGTGCCAGCAGTGATAGGGGGTTCACTGAAGCTTTCTTT. This codes for CASSDRGFTEAFF.

This chain connects TRBV6-1 to TRBJ1-3; D might be TRBD1 (6 bases). The CDR3 contains 14 residues. The V gene lost 1 base and the J gene lost 7 bases, with 11 bases spanning the gap. Germline CDR1 MNHNS, CDR2 SASEGT. The CDR3 loop reads CASSEVQGLNTIYF. CDR3 DNA sequence: TGTGCCAGCAGTGAAGTACAGGGTTTGAACACCATATATTTT.

The chain is built from TRBV5-1 and TRBJ1-2; D is unresolved. With 0 bases removed from V and 7 bases from J, the gap between germline ends came to 10 bases. The germline gives CDR1 SGHRS, CDR2 YFSETQ. The CDR3 is 13 amino acids. The CDR3 DNA sequence: TGCGCCAGCAGCTTGGGCAATTACGGTGGCTACACCTTC. Translating it yields CASSLGNYGGYTF.

The chain uses TRBV6-1 and TRBJ2-3; 8 positions agree with TRBD2. CDR3 length: 14 residues. The V and J ends lost 2 bases and 4 bases, in that order; junction bases with no gene match: 2. Per the germline V gene, CDR1 is MNHNS and CDR2 is SASEGT. The CDR3: CASSERGGSDTQYF. For the CDR3, the DNA is TGTGCCAGCAGTGAACGGGGGGGCTCAGATACGCAGTATTTT.

The chain recombines TRBV4-1 with TRBJ2-1; a weak D match, TRBD2 (6 bases). The V end was cut by 0 bases, the J end by 15 bases, with 15 bases between. The CDR3 spans 13 residues. Germline values: CDR1 MGHRA, CDR2 YSYEKL. The CDR3 DNA reads TGCGCCAGCAGCCAAGAGTTGGGGGGACCCCGGTTCTTC. This gives the protein CASSQELGGPRFF.

This chain uses TRBV4-1 with TRBJ1-2, with D possibly being TRBD1 (6 bases). V shed 0 bases and J shed 4 bases, with 15 bases lying between them. Germline values: CDR1 MGHRA, CDR2 YSYEKL. This CDR3 has 16 residues. CDR3 in amino acids: CASSQDGQTNLYGYTF. CDR3 sequence (DNA): TGCGCCAGCAGCCAAGATGGACAGACCAACCTCTATGGCTACACCTTC.

This chain links TRBV5-1 with TRBJ1-2; D remains unclear. The CDR3 consists of 15 residues. Germline CDR1 and CDR2: SGHRS and YFSETQ. Trimming pared 0 bases from V and 1 base from J, leaving 10 bases between. The CDR3 DNA reads TGCGCCAGCAGCTTGGCTGGGAGGAGTAACTATGGCTACACCTTC. Translation gives CASSLAGRSNYGYTF.

The rearrangement joins TRBV19 to TRBJ1-1; D is undetermined. Germline assignment: CDR1 LNHDA and CDR2 SQIVND (reference sequence). The germline V and J ends were trimmed by 1 base and 5 bases, with 11 bases remaining between them. This CDR3 comprises 14 residues. The CDR3 coding sequence is TGTGCCAGTAGTATAGTGGTGACGGGAACTGAAGCTTTCTTT. Translation gives CASSIVVTGTEAFF.

The chain combines TRBV7-8 with TRBJ2-5; 9 bases are shared with TRBD2. The last part of the DNA fits TRBJ2-7 better; the J call may be wrong. Per the germline V gene, CDR1 is SGHVS and CDR2 is FQNEAQ. The CDR3 has 18 residues. Here the CDR3 reads CASSLARVAGVRSYEQYF. The CDR3 nucleotides read TGTGCCAGCAGCTTAGCGCGGGTAGCGGGAGTAAGGTCCTACGAGCAGTACTTC.